This is a list of T cell receptor beta chains from one sample in a study of blood T cell repertoires in COVID-19. Assay: immunoSEQ multiplex PCR; the TCRdb copy retains only in-frame clones and omits some. This table holds approximately 75,000 clones, 75% to 90% found once. Sequenced: peripheral blood. The receptors shown here come from a man at least 80 years old with COVID-19, enrolled during active disease. CDR3s include the opening cysteine and the closing phenylalanine or tryptophan. A D gene is named only where the DNA matches it firmly. The size field is filled for only some rows; it gives once, few, many or a size class.

clone_size | cdr3_length | d_call | j_call | v_call | cdr3_nt | cdr3_aa
NA | 15 | TRBD1 | TRBJ1-2 | TRBV5-1 | TGCGCCAGCAGCACCGGGACAGGGGCCAACTATGGCTACACCTTC | CASSTGTGANYGYTF
NA | 17 | TRBD1 | TRBJ1-6 | TRBV4-2 | TGTGCCAGCAGCCTTCTATCCGGGACAGGGAGTAATTCACCCCTCCACTTT | CASSLLSGTGSNSPLHF
NA | 15 | NA | TRBJ1-1 | TRBV18 | TGTGCCAGCTCACCGTTTGCCCCAGGGAACACTGAAGCTTTCTTT | CASSPFAPGNTEAFF
NA | 12 | NA | TRBJ1-1 | TRBV3-1/TRBV3-2 | TGTGCCAGCAGCCATCCCGACACTGAAGCTTTCTTT | CASSHPDTEAFF
NA | 15 | TRBD1 | TRBJ1-6 | TRBV9 | TGTGCCAGCAGCGGGCGGACAGGGGGTCCGTCACCCCTCCACTTT | CASSGRTGGPSPLHF
NA | 16 | NA | TRBJ1-4 | TRBV18 | TGTGCCAGCTCAAGCGCACGACGGCTCCTTAATGAAAAACTGTTTTTT | CASSSARRLLNEKLFF
NA | 13 | NA | TRBJ1-1 | TRBV18 | TGTGCCAGCTCTTCCTCGGACAGAGTTGAAGCTTTCTTT | CASSSSDRVEAFF
NA | 14 | TRBD1 | TRBJ2-2 | TRBV24-1 | TGTGCCACCTCCGGGACAGGGCCCACCGGGGAGCTGTTTTTT | CATSGTGPTGELFF
NA | 15 | NA | TRBJ2-1 | TRBV2 | TGTGCCAGCCTTTTTTCCCCGAGCTCCTACAATGAGCAGTTCTTC | CASLFSPSSYNEQFF
NA | 16 | NA | TRBJ1-2 | TRBV27 | TGTGCCAGCAGTTTATTAGCGGGATGGAAGAACTATGGCTACACCTTC | CASSLLAGWKNYGYTF
NA | 16 | TRBD1 | TRBJ1-1 | TRBV6-5 | TGTGCCAGCAGTTCCCTACAGGGGAGTATGAACACTGAAGCTTTCTTT | CASSSLQGSMNTEAFF
NA | 17 | NA | TRBJ2-7 | TRBV7-3 | TGTGCCAGCAGCCCATTGAAGGTAGCGGTGACCGACTACGAGCAGTACTTC | CASSPLKVAVTDYEQYF
NA | 20 | NA | TRBJ1-1 | TRBV5-1 | TGCGCCAGCAGCCCCACCTCATTTCTAGGGGTCGGGAGAATGAACACTGAAGCTTTCTTT | CASSPTSFLGVGRMNTEAFF
NA | 16 | NA | TRBJ2-6 | TRBV7-6 | TGTGCCAGCAGCTTAGACCGGAGCTCTGGGGCCAACGTCCTGACTTTC | CASSLDRSSGANVLTF
once | 14 | TRBD2 | TRBJ2-1 | TRBV6-5 | TGTGCCAGCAGTCTGACTAGCGTGTGGAATGAGCAGTTCTTC | CASSLTSVWNEQFF